These T cell receptor beta chains were read from a single sample in a study of blood T cell repertoires in COVID-19. The protocol was immunoSEQ multiplex PCR, while the TCRdb copy is restricted to in-frame clones and leaves out a portion. The sample has fewer than 90,000 clones; about four fifths are singletons. Sample: peripheral blood. The receptor set was obtained from a man in his 70s with acute or convalescent COVID-19. Both conserved end residues are part of each CDR3. Each record gives: clone size, V gene, D gene, J gene, CDR3 DNA, CDR3 protein. D genes are given only for firm matches. The size entry is marked missing in some rows and otherwise reads once, few, many or a size class.

.	TRBV28	.	TRBJ1-4	TGTGCCAGCAGTTTAGGGGGCACTAATGAAAAACTGTTTTTT	CASSLGGTNEKLFF
.	TRBV6-5	TRBD1	TRBJ1-2	TGTGCCAGCAGACAGGGGTCGGATGGCTACACCTTC	CASRQGSDGYTF
.	TRBV27	TRBD2	TRBJ2-5	TGTGCCAGCAGTGGGTATCGCGGGGGGGAGACCCAGTACTTC	CASSGYRGGETQYF
.	TRBV25-1	TRBD2	TRBJ2-1	TGTGCCAGCAGGGATGCGGGGGGCACGTATGAGCAGTTCTTC	CASRDAGGTYEQFF
.	TRBV7-2	.	TRBJ2-2	TGTGCCAGCAGCCCCCAGACTCCGGGGACCGGGGAGCTGTTTTTT	CASSPQTPGTGELFF
.	TRBV7-2	.	TRBJ1-5	TGTGCCAGCAGCTTAGTTGTGCGGGGCGATCAGCCCCAGCATTTT	CASSLVVRGDQPQHF
.	TRBV3-1/TRBV3-2	TRBD2	TRBJ2-1	TGTGCCAGCAGCCCCCAAAGACTAGCGGGAGCCCATGAGCAGTTCTTC	CASSPQRLAGAHEQFF
.	TRBV15	.	TRBJ1-4	TGTGCCACCCGGTCGCTGATTAATGAAAAACTGTTTTTT	CATRSLINEKLFF
few	TRBV21-1	.	TRBJ2-7	TGTGCCAGCAGCAAACCGCGTGAGGAGTCCCTATACGAGCAGTACTTC	CASSKPREESLYEQYF
.	TRBV7-2	TRBD1	TRBJ2-5	TGTGCCAGCAGCTTTTCGACAGGGGGTGAGACCCAGTACTTC	CASSFSTGGETQYF
.	TRBV6-5	.	TRBJ1-1	TGTGCCAGCATCGCGTACACTGAAGCTTTCTTT	CASIAYTEAFF
.	TRBV4-1	.	TRBJ1-4	TGCGCCAGCAGCCAATCTCGAGGGCAGAATAATGAAAAACTGTTTTTT	CASSQSRGQNNEKLFF
.	TRBV25-1	.	TRBJ2-1	TGTGCCAGCAGTGAAGAGGCGGATTACAATGAGCAGTTCTTC	CASSEEADYNEQFF
.	TRBV28	.	TRBJ1-5	TGTGCCAGCATTCCTACCCGCTCTGGGCGTCAGCCCCAGCATTTT	CASIPTRSGRQPQHF
.	TRBV19	.	TRBJ2-1	TGTGCCAGTAGTATAGACAGGGGACGGTTGAATGAGCAGTTCTTC	CASSIDRGRLNEQFF
few	TRBV6-1	.	TRBJ1-1	TGTGCCAGCAGTGAAAACAGGGTTGCTTTCTTT	CASSENRVAFF
.	TRBV7-7	.	TRBJ2-7	TGTGCTAGCAGCCCGGACTCGACTAGCTCCTACGAGCAGTACTTC	CASSPDSTSSYEQYF
.	TRBV7-2	.	TRBJ2-5	TGTGCCAGCAGCTTAGCCCCCGGAGGGGCCCAAGAGACCCAGTACTTC	CASSLAPGGAQETQYF
once	TRBV28	.	TRBJ1-1	TGTGCCAGCAGTTTAGGCGGGGGGACTGAAGCTTTCTTT	CASSLGGGTEAFF
.	TRBV9	TRBD2	TRBJ2-7	TGTGCCAGCAGCGTCGTAGCGGGACCTTACGAGCAGTACTTC	CASSVVAGPYEQYF
.	TRBV15	TRBD1	TRBJ2-1	TGTGCCACCAGCAAGGGGGCGCAGGCACATGAGCAGTTCTTC	CATSKGAQAHEQFF
.	TRBV30	.	TRBJ2-7	TGTGCCTGGAGTGTAGCCAGGGAGCAGTACTTC	CAWSVAREQYF